The 16 T cell receptor beta chains in this list originate from one sample, sequenced in a study of cytomegalovirus exposure and HLA in healthy donors. Vbeta (60) and Jbeta (13) primers were used in the PCR. TCRdb's copy holds only in-frame clones and misses some; the assay was immunoSEQ multiplex PCR. Found here are some 200,000 clones, roughly four fifths of them singletons; the top ten hold 1.5% to 2%. The sample taken for sequencing was PBMCs. Every receptor here comes from a man in his fifties or sixties in good health and CMV-seronegative.

The chain joins TRBV10-3 to TRBJ2-2, with TRBD2 matching over 12 bases. Trimming removed 6 bases from V and 5 bases from J; junction bases left unmatched: 7. Germline assignment: CDR1 ENHRY and CDR2 SYGVKD. The CDR3 totals 16 residues. Written as DNA, the CDR3 is TGTGCCATCAGCCGATCCGGGACTAGCGGGACCGGGGAGCTGTTTTTT. Translation gives CAISRSGTSGTGELFF.

V usage is TRBV4-3 and J usage is TRBJ2-3; 10 bases fit TRBD2. Unmatched junction bases numbered 10, after V lost 2 bases and J lost 2 bases. The CDR3 covers 18 residues. Looked up from germline, CDR1 is LGHNA and CDR2 is YSLEER. CDR3: CASSQRPPLAGSTDTQYF. CDR3 nucleotide sequence: TGCGCCAGCAGCCAAAGGCCCCCACTAGCGGGATCCACAGATACGCAGTATTTT.

V gene TRBV10-3 combines with J gene TRBJ1-1; the D gene is possibly TRBD1 (6 bases). CDR1 is ENHRY and CDR2 is SYGVKD in the germline V gene. The V gene lost 10 bases and the J gene lost 2 bases, with 14 bases spanning the gap. This CDR3 is 13 amino acids long. The CDR3 spells CATATGANTEAFF. Here the CDR3 DNA reads TGTGCCACCGCGACAGGAGCCAACACTGAAGCTTTCTTT.

On this clone itself: Relative to the germline gene, one junction end is altered; a read error may explain this. The rearrangement uses TRBV7-9 and TRBJ2-2, with no clear D. Germline CDR1 is SEHNR and CDR2 is FQNEAQ (reference sequence). The CDR3 length is 12 residues. For the CDR3, the DNA is TGTTCCAGCAGCTTTTCGACCGGGGAGCTGTTTTTT. Amino acids: CSSSFSTGELFF.

This clone was seen once. The V gene is TRBV6-6, the J gene TRBJ2-1; possible D gene TRBD1, 5 bases. V lost 2 bases and J lost 7, with 9 bases in between. This CDR3 has 13 amino acids. Germline CDR1 MNHNY, CDR2 SVGAGI (reference sequence). This CDR3 reads CASSYQGKNEQFF. In DNA form, the CDR3 reads TGTGCCAGCAGTTACCAGGGTAAGAATGAGCAGTTCTTC.

This chain joins TRBV6-6 and TRBJ2-1; 8 positions agree with TRBD2. This CDR3 spans 15 amino acids. Germline trimming cut 8 bases from V and 0 bases from J; bases unmatched to any gene: 6. Looked up from germline, CDR1 is MNHNY and CDR2 is SVGAGI (reference sequence). The CDR3 bases are TGTGCCAGCGCGGGCGGGAGGAGCTCCTACAATGAGCAGTTCTTC. Its protein product is CASAGGRSSYNEQFF.

The chain joins TRBV2 to TRBJ2-7, with D perhaps TRBD1 (6 bases). With 6 bases removed from V and 0 bases from J, the gap between germline ends came to 6 bases. CDR3 size: 12 residues. Germline V CDR1 and CDR2: SNHLY, FYNNEI. The chain's CDR3 is CASRDSSYEQYF. The CDR3 coding sequence is TGTGCCAGCAGGGACAGCTCCTACGAGCAGTACTTC.

The rearrangement joins TRBV5-1 to TRBJ2-7; D possibly corresponds to TRBD1 (5 bases). This CDR3 contains 12 residues. Per germline, CDR1 SGHRS and CDR2 YFSETQ. V gave up 0 bases and J gave up 6 bases, with 7 bases separating them. This CDR3 is CASSLVRGEQYF. CDR3 DNA: TGCGCCAGCAGCTTGGTAAGGGGCGAGCAGTACTTC.

This rearrangement joins TRBV2 to TRBJ1-2; TRBD1 matches 7 bases. Trimming at V came to 7 bases and at J to 8 bases, leaving 7 bases not matched to a gene. This CDR3 spans 12 amino acids. Per germline, CDR1 SNHLY and CDR2 FYNNEI. The CDR3 here is CASTEGAGGYTF. The DNA of the CDR3 is TGTGCCAGCACCGAGGGGGCCGGCGGCTACACCTTC.

The chain employs TRBV11-2 and TRBJ1-4; TRBD1 agrees at 8 bases. Per germline, CDR1 SGHAT and CDR2 FQNNGV. The CDR3 is 17 amino acids. Trimming cost V 3 bases and J 3 bases; bases outside gene matches: 9. CDR3 sequence: CASSFDRGRAANEKLFF. CDR3 DNA: TGTGCCAGCAGCTTCGACAGGGGAAGGGCAGCTAATGAAAAACTGTTTTTT.

The chain links TRBV5-6 to TRBJ1-2, with TRBD1 matching over 8 bases. The V segment lost 2 bases and the J segment 4 bases; nucleotides outside the gene matches: 7. Germline lookup yields CDR1 SGHDT and CDR2 YYEEEE. This CDR3 spans 15 amino acids. The CDR3 nucleotides are TGTGCCAGCAGCTTACGGACAGGGAAAGGCTATGGCTACACCTTC. Its protein product is CASSLRTGKGYGYTF.

This clone appeared a few times. The V gene is TRBV13, the J gene TRBJ2-1; possibly TRBD2 for D (5 bases). The CDR3 contains 15 residues. Looked up from germline, CDR1 is PRHDT and CDR2 is FYEKMQ (reference sequence). V gave up 5 bases and J gave up 3 bases, with 14 bases separating them. The CDR3 DNA follows: TGTGCCAGCAGCCCCGTTCGGGGTCTCTACAATGAGCAGTTCTTC. Its translation is CASSPVRGLYNEQFF.

The chain uses TRBV7-9 and TRBJ2-3, with TRBD1 identical over 7 bases. The CDR3 sequence is 17 residues long. Germline loops: CDR1 SEHNR, CDR2 FQNEAQ (reference sequence). The V segment lost 5 bases and the J segment 1 base; nucleotides outside the gene matches: 12. The CDR3, as DNA: TGTGCCAGCAGCCCAGTGGCCGGGACAGTAGGCACAGATACGCAGTATTTT. This encodes CASSPVAGTVGTDTQYF.

The chain carries TRBV5-1 and TRBJ2-5, with 9 bases that match TRBD2. Germline lookup yields CDR1 SGHRS and CDR2 YFSETQ. Germline trimming cut 0 bases from V and 5 bases from J; bases unmatched to any gene: 8. This CDR3 is 16 amino acids long. In DNA, the CDR3 is TGCGCCAGCAGCTTGGGGGTAGCGGGAGATTGGGAGACCCAGTACTTC. It encodes CASSLGVAGDWETQYF.

This clone was seen more than once but under ten times. CDR3 loop: CASSQVHFRGLTEAFF. As DNA, the CDR3 is TGTGCCAGCAGCCAAGTCCATTTCAGGGGGCTCACTGAAGCTTTCTTT. V usage is TRBV14 and J usage is TRBJ1-1; 8 bases match TRBD1. V dropped 1 base and J dropped 4; count of bases not matched to a gene: 8. The CDR3 consists of 16 residues. Germline CDR1 reads SGHDN; CDR2 reads FVKESK. Full variable domain (remainder filled in from reference TRBV14 and TRBJ1-1): EAGVTQFPSHSVIEKGQTVTLRCDPISGHDNLYWYRRVMGKEIKFLLHFVKESKQDESGMPNNRFLAERTGGTYSTLKVQPAELEDSGVYFCASSQVHFRGLTEAFFGQGTRLTVV.

This clone was observed a few times. The chain combines TRBV28 with TRBJ2-7; maybe TRBD2 (5 bases). The CDR3 sequence is 15 residues long. V gave up 3 bases and J gave up 0 bases, with 12 bases separating them. Germline values: CDR1 MDHEN, CDR2 SYDVKM. The CDR3 is CASSFFLRASYEQYF. The CDR3 DNA follows: TGTGCCAGCAGTTTTTTTTTGAGGGCCTCCTACGAGCAGTACTTC. The full variable domain, completed using reference TRBV28 and TRBJ2-7, is DVKVTQSSRYLVKRTGEKVFLECVQDMDHENMFWYRQDPGLGLRLIYFSYDVKMKEKGDIPEGYSVSREKKERFSLILESASTNQTSMYLCASSFFLRASYEQYFGPGTRLTVT.